The present T cell receptor (beta chain) was sequenced within a study of patients and donors after allogeneic stem cell transplantation. TCRdb passed the RT-PCR reads through MiXCR, listing each CDR3 protein once. The sample records approximately 170,000 distinct CDR3 sequences, approximately 30% being singletons. V lost 0 bases to trimming and J lost 6 bases; unmatched junction nucleotides: 7. The CDR3 totals 16 residues. Germline CDR1 and CDR2: LGHNA and YNFKEQ. The receptor comes from a human donor who was either an allogeneic HSCT recipient or a stem cell or donor lymphocyte infusion donor (not recorded which). It is not recorded whose cells these are; they may come from a transplant donor. This chain uses TRBV4-2 with TRBJ1-4, with TRBD1 matching 7 bases. Sequencing was carried out using blood, either unsorted or a sorted T cell fraction (not recorded which). The chain's CDR3 is CASSQEWVGGDEKLFF. The CDR3 DNA follows: TGTGCCAGCAGCCAAGAATGGGTAGGGGGCGATGAAAAACTGTTTTTT.